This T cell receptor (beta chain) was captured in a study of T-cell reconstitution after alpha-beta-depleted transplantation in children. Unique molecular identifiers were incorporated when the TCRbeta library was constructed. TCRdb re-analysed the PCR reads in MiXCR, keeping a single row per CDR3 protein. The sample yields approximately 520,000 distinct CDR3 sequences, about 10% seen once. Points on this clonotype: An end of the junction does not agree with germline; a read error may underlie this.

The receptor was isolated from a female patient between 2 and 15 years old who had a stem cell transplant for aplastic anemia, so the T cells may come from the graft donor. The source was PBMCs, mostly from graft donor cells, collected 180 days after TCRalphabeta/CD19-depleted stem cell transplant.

The CDR3 DNA reads TGTGCCATCAGTCCACCGGGACAGGGCCATTATAGCAATCAGCCCCAGCATTTT. Amino acids: CAISPPGQGHYSNQPQHF. The chain combines TRBV12-3 or TRBV12-4 with TRBJ1-5, with 9 bases lining up with TRBD1. The CDR3 spans 18 residues.